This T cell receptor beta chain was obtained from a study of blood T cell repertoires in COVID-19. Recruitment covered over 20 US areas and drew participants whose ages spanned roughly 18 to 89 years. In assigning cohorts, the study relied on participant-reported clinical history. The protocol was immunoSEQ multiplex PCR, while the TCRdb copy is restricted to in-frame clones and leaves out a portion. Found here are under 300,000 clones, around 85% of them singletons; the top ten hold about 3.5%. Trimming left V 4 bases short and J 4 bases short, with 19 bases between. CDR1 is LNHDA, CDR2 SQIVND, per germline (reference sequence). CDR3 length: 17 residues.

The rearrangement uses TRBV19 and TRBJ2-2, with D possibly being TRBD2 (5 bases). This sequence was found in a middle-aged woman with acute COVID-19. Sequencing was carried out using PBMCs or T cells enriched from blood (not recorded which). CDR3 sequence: CASSNVQPAGGTGELFF. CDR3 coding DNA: TGTGCCAGTAGTAATGTACAGCCCGCGGGTGGCACCGGGGAGCTGTTTTTT. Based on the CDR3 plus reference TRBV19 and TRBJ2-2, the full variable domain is DGGITQSPKYLFRKEGQNVTLSCEQNLNHDAMYWYRQDPGQGLRLIYYSQIVNDFQKGDIAEGYSVSREKKESFPLTVTSAQKNPTAFYLCASSNVQPAGGTGELFFGEGSRLTVL.